This TCR beta chain is from a study of cytomegalovirus exposure and HLA in healthy donors. Notes on the study in general: Cytomegalovirus-associated TCR beta chains were listed, numbering more than 150.

To note about this clone: Its antigen is not identified.

Using immunoSEQ multiplex PCR, the repertoire was profiled, and TCRdb retains in-frame clones only, with some absent. This table has 80,000 to 100,000 clones, approximately 88% appearing once. The CDR3 spans 15 residues. J lost 1 base, V lost 7 bases, and 7 bases had no gene match. Germline V gives CDR1 ENHRY, CDR2 SYGVKD. The sample was PBMCs. The V call is TRBV10-3, the J call TRBJ2-5; 9 bases match TRBD1. The TCR originated in a woman in her twenties or thirties in good health and CMV-seronegative. CDR3: CAINPGQGSQETQYF. In DNA, the CDR3 is TGTGCCATCAACCCGGGACAGGGCTCCCAAGAGACCCAGTACTTC.